The source of this T cell receptor beta chain is a study of T cells of healthy individuals. MiXCR, run by TCRdb on the 5' RACE reads, gives a single entry per CDR3 protein. The sample yields 40,000 to 65,000 distinct CDR3 sequences, about 14% seen once. Germline CDR1 LGHNA, CDR2 YSLEER. V was pared by 4 bases and J by 9 bases, with 16 bases between. The CDR3 length is 14 residues. The chain couples TRBV4-3 to TRBJ2-1; the D is unclear. The sequence was obtained from a human donor in good health. CDR3 sequence: CASSRRNGGIEQFF. DNA for the CDR3: TGCGCCAGCAGCCGCAGGAACGGTGGGATTGAGCAGTTCTTC.